These 7 T cell receptor beta chains share one sample of origin, sequenced in a study of blood T cell repertoires in COVID-19. Libraries were prepared by immunoSEQ multiplex PCR; TCRdb keeps only in-frame clonotypes and omits some of them. This table has 25,000 to 35,000 clones, 75% to 90% appearing once. Sequencing used peripheral blood. The receptors originated from a man aged 65-85 years with active COVID-19.

V gene TRBV5-1 combines with J gene TRBJ2-2; D may be TRBD2 (5 bases). Trimming removed 4 bases from V and 0 bases from J, with 10 bases in between. Germline V gene lookup returns CDR1 SGHRS and CDR2 YFSETQ. This CDR3 has 15 residues. The CDR3 nucleotides read TGCGCCAGCAGCCCTGGACTGACGAACACCGGGGAGCTGTTTTTT. The encoded protein is CASSPGLTNTGELFF.

The V gene is TRBV5-1, the J gene TRBJ1-4; 9 bases are shared with TRBD1. The CDR3 runs to 16 residues. Germline assignment: CDR1 SGHRS and CDR2 YFSETQ. V dropped 6 bases and J dropped 3; count of bases not matched to a gene: 9. In DNA, the CDR3 is TGCGCCAGCACCACAGGGGGCCTCGGGGCTAATGAAAAACTGTTTTTT. Amino acid sequence: CASTTGGLGANEKLFF.

This chain uses TRBV7-8 with TRBJ1-2; 8 bases match TRBD1. CDR1 and CDR2 (germline): SGHVS, FQNEAQ. V dropped 2 bases and J dropped 7; count of bases not matched to a gene: 9. There are 15 residues in the CDR3. Here the CDR3 reads CASSLQGAGKGGYTF. CDR3 DNA sequence: TGTGCCAGCAGCTTACAGGGGGCTGGCAAGGGTGGCTACACCTTC.

The CDR3 sequence: CASSLGGPGANVLTF. The CDR3 bases are TGTGCCAGCAGCTTAGGAGGTCCTGGGGCCAACGTCCTGACTTTC. The chain is built from TRBV11-2 and TRBJ2-6; the D is unclear. Per the germline V gene, CDR1 is SGHAT and CDR2 is FQNNGV. V shed 1 base and J shed 2 bases, with 6 bases lying between them. The CDR3 totals 15 residues.

This chain joins TRBV15 and TRBJ2-2; 7 nucleotides line up with TRBD2. Germline V gene sequence: CDR1 LNHNV, CDR2 YYDKDF (reference sequence). The CDR3 has 16 amino acids. With 1 base clipped from V and 3 bases from J, the junction kept 5 bases outside the gene matches. The CDR3 is CATSRGLGRDTGELFF. In DNA form, the CDR3 reads TGTGCCACCAGCAGAGGGTTAGGGAGGGACACCGGGGAGCTGTTTTTT.

This chain uses TRBV19 with TRBJ1-1, with 7 bases lining up with TRBD1. J was trimmed by 1 base and V by 4 bases; bases with no gene match: 0. Germline-derived CDR1 and CDR2 are LNHDA and SQIVND (reference sequence). This CDR3 contains 13 residues. In nucleotides, the CDR3 is TGTGCCAGTAGTACAGGGGGGAACACTGAAGCTTTCTTT. Translating it yields CASSTGGNTEAFF.

This clone is termed medium-sized. V and J are TRBV5-1 and TRBJ2-3, with a possible D match to TRBD2 (7 bases). Trimming took off 7 bases at V and 2 bases at J, with 17 bases between the two ends. Germline CDR1 is SGHRS and CDR2 is YFSETQ. This CDR3 spans 15 amino acids. CDR3 coding DNA: TGCGCCAGCTCGAGAAGGGGGGGCCTCACAGATACGCAGTATTTT. This sequence encodes CASSRRGGLTDTQYF.